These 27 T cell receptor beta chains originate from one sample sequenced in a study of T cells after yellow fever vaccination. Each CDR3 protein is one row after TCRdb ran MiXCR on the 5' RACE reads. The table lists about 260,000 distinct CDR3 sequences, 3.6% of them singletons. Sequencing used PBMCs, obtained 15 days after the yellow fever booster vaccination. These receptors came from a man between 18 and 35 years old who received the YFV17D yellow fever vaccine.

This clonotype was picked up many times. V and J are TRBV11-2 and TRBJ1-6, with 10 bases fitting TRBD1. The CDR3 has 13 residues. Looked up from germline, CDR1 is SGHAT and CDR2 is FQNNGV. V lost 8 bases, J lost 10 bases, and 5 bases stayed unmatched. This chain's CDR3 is CASGTGVASPLHF. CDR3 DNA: TGTGCCAGCGGGACAGGGGTTGCCTCACCCCTCCACTTT.

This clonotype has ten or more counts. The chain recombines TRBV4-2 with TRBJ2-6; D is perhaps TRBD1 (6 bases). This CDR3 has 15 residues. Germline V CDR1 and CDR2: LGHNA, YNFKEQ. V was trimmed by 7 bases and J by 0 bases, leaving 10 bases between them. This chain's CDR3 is CASNGQNSGANVLTF. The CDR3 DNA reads TGTGCCAGCAACGGACAGAACTCTGGGGCCAACGTCCTGACTTTC.

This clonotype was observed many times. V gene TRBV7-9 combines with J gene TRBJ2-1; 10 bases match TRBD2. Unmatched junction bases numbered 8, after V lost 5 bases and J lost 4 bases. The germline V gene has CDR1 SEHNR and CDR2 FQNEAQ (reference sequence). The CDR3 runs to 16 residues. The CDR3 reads CASSDQAGGPYNEQFF. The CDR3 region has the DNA TGTGCCAGCAGCGACCAAGCGGGGGGGCCGTACAATGAGCAGTTCTTC.

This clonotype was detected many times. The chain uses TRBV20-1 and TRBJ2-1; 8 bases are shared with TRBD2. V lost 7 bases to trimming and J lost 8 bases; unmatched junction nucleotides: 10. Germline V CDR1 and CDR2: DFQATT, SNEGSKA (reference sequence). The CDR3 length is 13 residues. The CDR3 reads CSGIRVSGDEQFF. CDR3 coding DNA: TGCAGTGGGATAAGGGTTAGCGGGGATGAGCAGTTCTTC.

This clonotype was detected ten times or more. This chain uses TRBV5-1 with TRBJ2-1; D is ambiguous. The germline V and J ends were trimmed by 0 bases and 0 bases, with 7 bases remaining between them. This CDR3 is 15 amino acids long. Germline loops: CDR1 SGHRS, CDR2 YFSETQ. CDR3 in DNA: TGCGCCAGCAGCTTGGCCGTTAGCTCCTACAATGAGCAGTTCTTC. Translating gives CASSLAVSSYNEQFF.

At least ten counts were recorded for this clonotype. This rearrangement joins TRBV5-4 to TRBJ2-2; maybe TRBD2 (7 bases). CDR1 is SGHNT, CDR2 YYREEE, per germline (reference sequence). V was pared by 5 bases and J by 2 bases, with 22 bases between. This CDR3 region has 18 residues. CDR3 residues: CASSPIGAGAQNTGELFF. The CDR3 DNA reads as TGTGCCAGCAGTCCGATCGGGGCGGGGGCCCAAAACACCGGGGAGCTGTTTTTT.

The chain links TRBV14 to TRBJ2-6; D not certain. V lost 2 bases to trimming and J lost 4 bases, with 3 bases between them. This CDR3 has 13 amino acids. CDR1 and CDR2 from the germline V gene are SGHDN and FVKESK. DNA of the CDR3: TGTGCCAGCAGCCAAACCGGGGCCAACGTCCTGACTTTC. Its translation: CASSQTGANVLTF.

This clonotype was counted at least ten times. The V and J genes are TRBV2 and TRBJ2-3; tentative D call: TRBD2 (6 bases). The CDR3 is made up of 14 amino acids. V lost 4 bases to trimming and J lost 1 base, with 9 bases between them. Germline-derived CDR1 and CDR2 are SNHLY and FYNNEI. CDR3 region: CASSGPGGTDTQYF. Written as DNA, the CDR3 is TGTGCCAGCAGTGGTCCGGGGGGCACAGATACGCAGTATTTT.

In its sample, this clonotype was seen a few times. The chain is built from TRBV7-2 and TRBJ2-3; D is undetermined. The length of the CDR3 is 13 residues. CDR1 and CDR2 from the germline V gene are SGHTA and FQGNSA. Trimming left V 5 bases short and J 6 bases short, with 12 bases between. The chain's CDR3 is CASSPRWVDTQYF. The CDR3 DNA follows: TGTGCCAGCAGCCCTCGCTGGGTGGATACGCAGTATTTT.

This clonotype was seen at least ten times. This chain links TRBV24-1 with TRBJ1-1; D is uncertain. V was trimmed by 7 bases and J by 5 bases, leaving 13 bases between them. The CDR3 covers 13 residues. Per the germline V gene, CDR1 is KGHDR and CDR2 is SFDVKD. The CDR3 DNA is TGTGCCACCAGAACCCCTGCGGGAACTGAAGCTTTCTTT. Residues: CATRTPAGTEAFF.

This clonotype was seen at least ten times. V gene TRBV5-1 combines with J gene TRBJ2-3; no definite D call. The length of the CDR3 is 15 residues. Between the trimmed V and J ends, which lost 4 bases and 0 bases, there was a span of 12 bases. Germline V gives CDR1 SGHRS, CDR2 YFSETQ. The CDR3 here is CASSVLRPSTDTQYF. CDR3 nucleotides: TGCGCCAGCAGCGTGTTAAGGCCTAGCACAGATACGCAGTATTTT.

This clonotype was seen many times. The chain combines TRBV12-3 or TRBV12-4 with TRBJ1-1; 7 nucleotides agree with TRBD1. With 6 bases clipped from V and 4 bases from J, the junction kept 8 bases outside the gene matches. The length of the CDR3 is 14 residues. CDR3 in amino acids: CASSQTGWSTEAFF. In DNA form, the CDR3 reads TGTGCCAGCAGCCAGACAGGGTGGAGCACTGAAGCTTTCTTT.

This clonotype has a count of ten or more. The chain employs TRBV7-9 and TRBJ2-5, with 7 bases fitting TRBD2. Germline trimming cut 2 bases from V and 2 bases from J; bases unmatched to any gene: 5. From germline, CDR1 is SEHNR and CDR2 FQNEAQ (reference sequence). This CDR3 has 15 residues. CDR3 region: CASSLQRGWQETQYF. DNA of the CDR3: TGTGCCAGCAGCTTACAGCGGGGTTGGCAAGAGACCCAGTACTTC.

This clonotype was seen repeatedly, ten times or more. CDR3 nucleotide sequence: TGTGCCAGCAGCTTATCGGGGGGGACCCAGTACTTC. This gives the protein CASSLSGGTQYF. This rearrangement joins TRBV7-9 to TRBJ2-5; 7 nucleotides match TRBD2. J lost 7 bases, V lost 2 bases, and 1 base had no gene match. The CDR3 length is 12 residues. CDR1 and CDR2 from the germline V gene are SEHNR and FQNEAQ (reference sequence). The full variable domain, with the rest looked up from reference TRBV7-9 and TRBJ2-5, is DTGVSQNPRHKITKRGQNVTFRCDPISEHNRLYWYRQTLGQGPEFLTYFQNEAQLEKSRLLSDRFSAERPKGSFSTLEIQRTEQGDSAMYLCASSLSGGTQYFGPGTRLLVL.

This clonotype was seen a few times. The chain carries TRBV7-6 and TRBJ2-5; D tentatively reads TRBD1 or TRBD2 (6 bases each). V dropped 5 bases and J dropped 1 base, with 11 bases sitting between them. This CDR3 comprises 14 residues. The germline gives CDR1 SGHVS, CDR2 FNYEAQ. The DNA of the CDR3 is TGTGCCAGCAGCGTGCGGGACACCCAAGAGACCCAGTACTTC. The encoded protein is CASSVRDTQETQYF.

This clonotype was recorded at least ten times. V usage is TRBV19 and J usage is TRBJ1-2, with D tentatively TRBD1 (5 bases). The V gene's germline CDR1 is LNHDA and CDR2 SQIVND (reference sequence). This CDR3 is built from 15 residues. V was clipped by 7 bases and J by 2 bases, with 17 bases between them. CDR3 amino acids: CASNSLTAGNYGYTF. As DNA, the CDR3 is TGTGCCAGTAATTCCCTAACGGCAGGGAACTATGGCTACACCTTC.

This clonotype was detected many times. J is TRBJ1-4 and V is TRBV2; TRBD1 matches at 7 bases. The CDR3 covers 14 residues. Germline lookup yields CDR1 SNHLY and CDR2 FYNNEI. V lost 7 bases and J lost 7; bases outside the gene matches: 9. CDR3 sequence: CASIEQGIGEKLFF. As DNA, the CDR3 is TGTGCCAGCATAGAACAGGGGATCGGTGAAAAACTGTTTTTT.

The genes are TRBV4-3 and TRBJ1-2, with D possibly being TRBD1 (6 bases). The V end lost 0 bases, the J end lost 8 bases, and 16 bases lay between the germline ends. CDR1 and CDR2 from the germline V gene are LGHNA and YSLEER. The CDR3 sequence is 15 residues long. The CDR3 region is CASSQDVSLQGGYTF. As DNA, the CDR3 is TGCGCCAGCAGCCAAGATGTTTCTCTGCAGGGGGGCTACACCTTC.

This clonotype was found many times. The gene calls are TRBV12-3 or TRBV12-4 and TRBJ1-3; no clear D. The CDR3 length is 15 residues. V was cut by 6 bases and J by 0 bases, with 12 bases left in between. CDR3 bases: TGTGCCAGCAGGCGCGACGGGAACTCTGGAAACACCATATATTTT. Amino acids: CASRRDGNSGNTIYF.

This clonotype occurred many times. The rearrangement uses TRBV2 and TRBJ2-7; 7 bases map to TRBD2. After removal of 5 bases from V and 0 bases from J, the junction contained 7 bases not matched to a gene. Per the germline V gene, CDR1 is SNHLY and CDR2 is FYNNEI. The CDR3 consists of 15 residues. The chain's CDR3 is CASSREEASSYEQYF. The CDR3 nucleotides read TGTGCCAGCAGTCGGGAGGAGGCGAGCTCCTACGAGCAGTACTTC.

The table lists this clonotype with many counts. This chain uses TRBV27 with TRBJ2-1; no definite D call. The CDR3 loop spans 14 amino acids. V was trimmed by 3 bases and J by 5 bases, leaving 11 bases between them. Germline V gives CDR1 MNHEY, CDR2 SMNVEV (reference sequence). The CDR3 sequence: CASSLDPFHNEQFF. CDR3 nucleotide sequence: TGTGCCAGCAGTTTGGACCCATTTCACAATGAGCAGTTCTTC.

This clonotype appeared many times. The CDR3 spells CAWRTWAAEAFF. The CDR3 DNA follows: TGTGCCTGGAGAACTTGGGCTGCTGAAGCTTTCTTT. The chain links TRBV30 to TRBJ1-1; D gene ambiguous. Trimming stripped 3 bases from V and 6 bases from J, with 11 bases between. The CDR3 sequence is 12 residues long. Germline CDR1 is GTSNPN and CDR2 is SVGIG (reference sequence).

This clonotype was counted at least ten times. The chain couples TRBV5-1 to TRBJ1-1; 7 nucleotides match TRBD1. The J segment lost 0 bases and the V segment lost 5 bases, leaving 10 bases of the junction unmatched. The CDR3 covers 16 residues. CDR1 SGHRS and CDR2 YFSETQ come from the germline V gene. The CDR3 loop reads CASRRGQPNMNTEAFF. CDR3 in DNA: TGCGCCAGCAGACGGGGACAGCCGAACATGAACACTGAAGCTTTCTTT.

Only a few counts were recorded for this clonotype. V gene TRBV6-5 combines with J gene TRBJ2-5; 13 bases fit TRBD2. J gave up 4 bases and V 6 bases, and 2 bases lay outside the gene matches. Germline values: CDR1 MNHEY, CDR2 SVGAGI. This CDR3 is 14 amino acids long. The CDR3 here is CASRLAGGPETQYF. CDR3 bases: TGTGCCAGCAGACTAGCGGGGGGGCCAGAGACCCAGTACTTC.

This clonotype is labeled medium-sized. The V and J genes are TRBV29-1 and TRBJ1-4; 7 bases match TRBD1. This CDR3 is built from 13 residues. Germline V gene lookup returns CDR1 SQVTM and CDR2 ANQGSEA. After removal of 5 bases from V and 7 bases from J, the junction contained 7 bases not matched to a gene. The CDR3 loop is CSVRDSGGEKLFF. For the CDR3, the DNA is TGCAGCGTTAGGGACAGCGGAGGTGAAAAACTGTTTTTT. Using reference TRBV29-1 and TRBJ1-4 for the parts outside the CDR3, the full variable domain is SAVISQKPSRDICQRGTSLTIQCQVDSQVTMMFWYRQQPGQSLTLIATANQGSEATYESGFVIDKFPISRPNLTFSTLTVSNMSPEDSSIYLCSVRDSGGEKLFFGSGTQLSVL.

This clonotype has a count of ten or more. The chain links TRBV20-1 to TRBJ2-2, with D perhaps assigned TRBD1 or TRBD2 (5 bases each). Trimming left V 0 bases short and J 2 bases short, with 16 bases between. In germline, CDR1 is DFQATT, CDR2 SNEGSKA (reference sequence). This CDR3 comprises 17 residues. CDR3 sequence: CSARDLSGGYNTGELFF. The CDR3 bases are TGCAGTGCTAGAGATCTTAGTGGGGGTTACAACACCGGGGAGCTGTTTTTT.

Here the CDR3 reads CASSLRGTYEQYV. The CDR3 DNA is TGTGCCAGCAGCTTAAGGGGGACCTACGAGCAGTACGTC. The genes are TRBV28 and TRBJ2-7; a weak D match, TRBD1 (6 bases). The CDR3 extends over 13 amino acids. V lost 6 bases and J lost 2, with 11 bases in between. Per the germline V gene, CDR1 is MDHEN and CDR2 is SYDVKM.